The rows below give T cell receptor beta chains drawn from one sample of a study of cytomegalovirus exposure and HLA in healthy donors. The table came from immunoSEQ multiplex PCR; TCRdb's copy has only in-frame clones and leaves some out. The sample comprises 90,000 to 150,000 clones, around three quarters of which are singletons, and roughly 3.1% rests with the top ten. Sequenced sample: PBMCs. The source is a woman in her 30s in good health and CMV-seropositive. Both conserved end residues are part of each CDR3. Each record gives: clone size, V gene, J gene, D gene, CDR3 protein, CDR3 DNA. A D gene is named only where the DNA matches it firmly. Rows give clone size only sometimes, using once, few, many, or a class for an expanded clone.

size: .; V: TRBV27; J: TRBJ1-1; D: .; CDR3: CASSSPPDTEAFF; DNA: TGTGCCAGCAGTTCCCCGCCAGACACTGAAGCTTTCTTT
size: .; V: TRBV5-4; J: TRBJ2-2; D: .; CDR3: CASSLGQGRAGELFF; DNA: TGTGCCAGCAGCCTTGGTCAGGGAAGGGCCGGGGAGCTGTTTTTT
size: .; V: TRBV4-1; J: TRBJ1-1; D: .; CDR3: CASSGPGGLGMNTEAFF; DNA: TGCGCCAGCAGCGGCCCGGGGGGCTTGGGGATGAACACTGAAGCTTTCTTT
size: .; V: TRBV28; J: TRBJ2-5; D: TRBD2; CDR3: CATSTLAATLAPGTQYF; DNA: TGTGCCACCTCGACACTAGCGGCCACCTTAGCCCCGGGGACCCAGTACTTC
size: .; V: TRBV27; J: TRBJ1-3; D: .; CDR3: CASSPTVSGNTIYF; DNA: TGTGCCAGCAGTCCGACAGTCTCTGGAAACACCATATATTTT
size: once; V: TRBV2; J: TRBJ2-1; D: .; CDR3: CASSVINEQFF; DNA: TGTGCCAGTTCGGTCATCAATGAGCAGTTCTTC
size: .; V: TRBV7-9; J: TRBJ2-1; D: TRBD1; CDR3: CASHPRDREYNEQFF; DNA: TGTGCCAGCCACCCCCGGGACAGGGAATACAATGAGCAGTTCTTC
size: .; V: TRBV7-2; J: TRBJ2-7; D: .; CDR3: CASSMAGTPSYEQYF; DNA: TGTGCCAGCAGCATGGCAGGGACTCCTAGCTACGAGCAGTACTTC
size: few; V: TRBV7-9; J: TRBJ2-7; D: TRBD1; CDR3: CASSPRQGASYEQYF; DNA: TGTGCCAGCAGCCCACGACAGGGAGCCTCCTACGAGCAGTACTTC
size: .; V: TRBV7-2; J: TRBJ2-7; D: .; CDR3: CASSQPGRSYEQYF; DNA: TGTGCCAGCAGCCAACCGGGTCGCTCCTACGAGCAGTACTTC
size: few; V: TRBV9; J: TRBJ2-5; D: TRBD2; CDR3: CASSPETSGDRETQYF; DNA: TGTGCCAGCAGCCCGGAGACTAGCGGGGATCGGGAGACCCAGTACTTC
size: few; V: TRBV5-6; J: TRBJ2-3; D: .; CDR3: CASSLGPGTSTDTQYF; DNA: TGTGCCAGCAGCTTGGGGCCGGGGACAAGCACAGATACGCAGTATTTT
size: .; V: TRBV5-4; J: TRBJ2-7; D: .; CDR3: CASSPREGAYEQYF; DNA: TGTGCCAGCAGCCCCAGGGAGGGGGCCTACGAGCAGTACTTC
size: .; V: TRBV9; J: TRBJ2-7; D: TRBD1; CDR3: CASSVDLDRAPYEQYF; DNA: TGTGCCAGCAGCGTAGATTTGGACAGGGCTCCCTACGAGCAGTACTTC
size: .; V: TRBV9; J: TRBJ2-7; D: TRBD1; CDR3: CASSVSAGTGRYEQYF; DNA: TGTGCCAGCAGCGTATCGGCCGGGACAGGGCGGTACGAGCAGTACTTC
size: .; V: TRBV9; J: TRBJ2-1; D: TRBD1; CDR3: CASSVGEGNRGPDNEQFF; DNA: TGTGCCAGCAGCGTAGGGGAGGGGAACAGGGGGCCCGACAATGAGCAGTTCTTC
size: .; V: TRBV4-3; J: TRBJ1-2; D: TRBD1; CDR3: CASSLDRGSGYGYTF; DNA: TGCGCCAGCAGCCTGGACAGGGGGAGCGGCTATGGCTACACCTTC
size: .; V: TRBV10-3; J: TRBJ2-1; D: .; CDR3: CAITGRGEQFF; DNA: TGTGCCATCACTGGTCGGGGTGAGCAGTTCTTC
size: once; V: TRBV9; J: TRBJ1-1; D: .; CDR3: CASSVGPGTVSDPFF; DNA: .
size: .; V: TRBV18; J: TRBJ2-2; D: .; CDR3: CASSPTRDTGGGELFF; DNA: TGTGCCAGCTCACCAACGAGGGATACCGGGGGCGGGGAGCTGTTTTTT
size: .; V: TRBV9; J: TRBJ2-1; D: TRBD2; CDR3: CASSVGSGGYNEQFF; DNA: TGTGCCAGCAGCGTAGGGAGCGGGGGATACAATGAGCAGTTCTTC
size: .; V: TRBV5-4; J: TRBJ2-2; D: TRBD2; CDR3: CASSAVQRGVAGELFF; DNA: TGTGCCAGCAGCGCCGTCCAGCGGGGAGTCGCCGGGGAGCTGTTTTTT
size: .; V: TRBV5-1; J: TRBJ2-1; D: TRBD1; CDR3: CASSNQGQRFSYNEQFF; DNA: TGCGCCAGCAGCAACCAGGGACAGAGATTCTCCTACAATGAGCAGTTCTTC
size: .; V: TRBV13; J: TRBJ2-7; D: TRBD1; CDR3: CASSSQDRGNEQYF; DNA: TGTGCCAGCAGCTCCCAGGACAGGGGGAACGAGCAGTACTTC
size: .; V: TRBV29-1; J: TRBJ1-2; D: TRBD1; CDR3: CSVTGNFLYGYTF; DNA: TGCAGCGTGACAGGGAATTTTCTCTATGGCTACACCTTC
size: .; V: TRBV10-3; J: TRBJ2-7; D: .; CDR3: CAISENRAYEQYF; DNA: TGTGCCATCAGTGAGAACAGAGCCTACGAGCAGTACTTC
size: few; V: TRBV14; J: TRBJ2-6; D: .; CDR3: CASSQDLDGGRAF; DNA: TGTGCCAGCAGCCAAGATCTGGATGGGGGCAGGGCTTTC
size: .; V: TRBV6-6; J: TRBJ2-7; D: TRBD2; CDR3: CASSYPGGYYEQYF; DNA: TGTGCCAGCAGTTACCCGGGGGGTTACTACGAGCAGTACTTC
size: .; V: TRBV4-1; J: TRBJ1-5; D: .; CDR3: CASSPGGMYSNQPQHF; DNA: TGCGCCAGCAGCCCCGGCGGGATGTATAGCAATCAGCCCCAGCATTTT
size: .; V: TRBV27; J: TRBJ1-2; D: .; CDR3: CASSPGMPYGYTF; DNA: TGTGCCAGCAGTCCGGGGATGCCATATGGCTACACCTTC
size: .; V: TRBV19; J: TRBJ1-6; D: .; CDR3: CASCGLGYSPLHF; DNA: TGTGCCAGTTGCGGACTGGGGTATTCACCCCTCCACTTT
size: .; V: TRBV28; J: TRBJ2-5; D: .; CDR3: CASSSGEQETQYF; DNA: TGTGCCAGCAGTTCCGGGGAACAAGAGACCCAGTACTTC
size: .; V: TRBV19; J: TRBJ2-7; D: .; CDR3: CASSIRGWPHEQYF; DNA: TGTGCCAGTAGTATTCGGGGGTGGCCCCACGAGCAGTACTTC